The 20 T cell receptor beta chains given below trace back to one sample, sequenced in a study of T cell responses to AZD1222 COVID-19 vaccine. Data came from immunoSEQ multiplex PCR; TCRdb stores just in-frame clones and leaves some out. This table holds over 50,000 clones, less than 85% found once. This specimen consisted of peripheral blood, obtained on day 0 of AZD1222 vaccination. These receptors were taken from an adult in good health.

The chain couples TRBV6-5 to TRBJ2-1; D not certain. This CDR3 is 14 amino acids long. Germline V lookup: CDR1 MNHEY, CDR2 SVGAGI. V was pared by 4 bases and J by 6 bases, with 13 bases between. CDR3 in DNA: TGTGCCAGCAGTTCCGGGTCACTAATCAATGAGCAGTTCTTC. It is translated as CASSSGSLINEQFF.

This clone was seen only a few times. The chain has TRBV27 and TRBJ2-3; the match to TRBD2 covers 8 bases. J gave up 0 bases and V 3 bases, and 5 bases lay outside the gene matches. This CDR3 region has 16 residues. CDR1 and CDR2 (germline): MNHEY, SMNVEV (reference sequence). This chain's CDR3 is CASSFGAGASTDTQYF. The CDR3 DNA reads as TGTGCCAGCAGTTTCGGAGCGGGGGCTAGCACAGATACGCAGTATTTT.

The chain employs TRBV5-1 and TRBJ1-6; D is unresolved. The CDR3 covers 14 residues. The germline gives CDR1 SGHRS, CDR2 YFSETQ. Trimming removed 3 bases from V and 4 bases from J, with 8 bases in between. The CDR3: CASSSTQYNSPLHF. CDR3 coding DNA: TGCGCCAGCAGCTCGACACAATATAATTCACCCCTCCACTTT.

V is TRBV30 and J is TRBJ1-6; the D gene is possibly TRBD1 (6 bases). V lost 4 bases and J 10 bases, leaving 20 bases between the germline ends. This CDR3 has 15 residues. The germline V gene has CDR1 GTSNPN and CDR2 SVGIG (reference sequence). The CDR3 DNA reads TGTGCCTGGACATGGGGGCCAGGGAGATCCTCACCCCTCCACTTT. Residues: CAWTWGPGRSSPLHF. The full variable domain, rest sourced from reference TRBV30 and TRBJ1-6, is SQTIHQWPATLVQPVGSPLSLECTVEGTSNPNLYWYRQAAGRGLQLLFYSVGIGQISSEVPQNLSASRPQDRQFILSSKKLLLSDSGFYLCAWTWGPGRSSPLHFGNGTRLTVT.

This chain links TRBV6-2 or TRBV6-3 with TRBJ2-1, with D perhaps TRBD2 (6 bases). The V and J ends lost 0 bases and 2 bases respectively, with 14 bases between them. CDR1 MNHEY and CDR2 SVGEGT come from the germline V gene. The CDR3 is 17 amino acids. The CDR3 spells CASSYSAASVPYNEQFF. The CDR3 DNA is TGTGCCAGCAGTTACTCAGCGGCTAGCGTTCCCTACAATGAGCAGTTCTTC.

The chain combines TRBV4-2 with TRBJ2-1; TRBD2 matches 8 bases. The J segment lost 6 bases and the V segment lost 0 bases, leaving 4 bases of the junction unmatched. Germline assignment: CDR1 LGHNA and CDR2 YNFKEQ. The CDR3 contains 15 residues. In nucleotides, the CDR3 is TGTGCCAGCAGCCAAGAAGGGAGCGGGAGCAATGAGCAGTTCTTC. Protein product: CASSQEGSGSNEQFF.

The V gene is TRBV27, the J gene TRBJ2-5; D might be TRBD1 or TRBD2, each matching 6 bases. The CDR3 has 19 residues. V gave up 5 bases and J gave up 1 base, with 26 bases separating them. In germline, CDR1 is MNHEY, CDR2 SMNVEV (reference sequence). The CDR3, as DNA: TGTGCCAGCAGTCCCCTCAACTCGGGGGCGCAGAGCTTCCAAGAGACCCAGTACTTC. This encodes CASSPLNSGAQSFQETQYF.

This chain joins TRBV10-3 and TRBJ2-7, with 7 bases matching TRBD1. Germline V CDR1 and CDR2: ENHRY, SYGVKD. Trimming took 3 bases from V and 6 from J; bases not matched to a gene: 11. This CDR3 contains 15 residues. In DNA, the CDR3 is TGTGCCATCAGTGACTCAAACAGGGGTCCCCTCGAGCAGTACTTC. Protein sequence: CAISDSNRGPLEQYF.

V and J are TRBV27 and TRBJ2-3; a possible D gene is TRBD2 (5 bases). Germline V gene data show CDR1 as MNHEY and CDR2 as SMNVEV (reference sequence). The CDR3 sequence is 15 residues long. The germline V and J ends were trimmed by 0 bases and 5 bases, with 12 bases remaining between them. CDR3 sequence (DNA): TGTGCCAGCAGTTTATCGGACCCGCGGGTAGATACGCAGTATTTT. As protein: CASSLSDPRVDTQYF.

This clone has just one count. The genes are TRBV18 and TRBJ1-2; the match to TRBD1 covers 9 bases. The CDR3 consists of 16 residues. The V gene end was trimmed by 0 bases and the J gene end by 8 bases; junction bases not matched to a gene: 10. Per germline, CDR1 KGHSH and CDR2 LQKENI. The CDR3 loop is CASSPPVPQGASGYTF. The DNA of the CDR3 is TGTGCCAGCTCACCACCGGTCCCACAGGGGGCTAGCGGCTACACCTTC.

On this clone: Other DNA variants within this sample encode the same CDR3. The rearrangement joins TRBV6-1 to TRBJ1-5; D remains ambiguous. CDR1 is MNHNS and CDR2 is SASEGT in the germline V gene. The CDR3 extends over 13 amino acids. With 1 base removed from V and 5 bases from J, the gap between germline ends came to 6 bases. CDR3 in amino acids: CASSEVSYQPQHF. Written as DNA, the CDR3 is TGTGCCAGCAGTGAAGTCTCGTATCAGCCCCAGCATTTT.

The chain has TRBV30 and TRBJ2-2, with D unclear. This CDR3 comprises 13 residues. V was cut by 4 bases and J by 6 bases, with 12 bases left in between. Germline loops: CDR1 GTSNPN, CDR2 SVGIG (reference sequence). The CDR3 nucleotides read TGTGCCTGGAAGGCGTCCCCGGCCGGGGAGCTGTTTTTT. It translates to CAWKASPAGELFF.

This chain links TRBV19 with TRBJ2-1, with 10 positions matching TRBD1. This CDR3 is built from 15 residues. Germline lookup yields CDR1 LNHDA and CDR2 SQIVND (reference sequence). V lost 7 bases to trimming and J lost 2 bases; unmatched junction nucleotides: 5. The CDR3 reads CASTRDRGPYNEQFF. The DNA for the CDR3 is TGTGCCAGTACCCGGGACAGGGGCCCCTACAATGAGCAGTTCTTC.

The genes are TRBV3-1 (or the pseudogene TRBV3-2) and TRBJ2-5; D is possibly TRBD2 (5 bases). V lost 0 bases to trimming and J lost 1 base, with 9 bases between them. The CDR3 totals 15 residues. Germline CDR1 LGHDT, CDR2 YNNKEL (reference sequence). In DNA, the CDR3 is TGTGCCAGCAGCCAAGATCGAGGGATCCAAGAGACCCAGTACTTC. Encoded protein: CASSQDRGIQETQYF.

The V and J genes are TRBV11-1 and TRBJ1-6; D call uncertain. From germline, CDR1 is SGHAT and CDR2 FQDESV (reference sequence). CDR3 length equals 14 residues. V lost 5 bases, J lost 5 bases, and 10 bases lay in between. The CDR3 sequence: CASSRRGNNSPLHF. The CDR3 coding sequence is TGTGCCAGCAGCCGACGGGGAAATAATTCACCCCTCCACTTT.

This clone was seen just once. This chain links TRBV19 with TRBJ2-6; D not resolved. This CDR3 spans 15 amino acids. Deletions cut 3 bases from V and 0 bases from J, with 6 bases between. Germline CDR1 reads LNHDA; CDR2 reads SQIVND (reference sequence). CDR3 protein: CASSISPSGANVLTF. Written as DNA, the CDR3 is TGTGCCAGTAGTATCTCTCCCTCTGGGGCCAACGTCCTGACTTTC.

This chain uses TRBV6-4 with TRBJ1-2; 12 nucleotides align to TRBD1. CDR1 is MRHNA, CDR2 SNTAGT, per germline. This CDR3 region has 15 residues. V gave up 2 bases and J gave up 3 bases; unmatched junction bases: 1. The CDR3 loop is CASSDRDRGHYGYTF. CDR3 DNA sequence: TGTGCCAGCAGTGACCGGGACAGGGGGCACTATGGCTACACCTTC.

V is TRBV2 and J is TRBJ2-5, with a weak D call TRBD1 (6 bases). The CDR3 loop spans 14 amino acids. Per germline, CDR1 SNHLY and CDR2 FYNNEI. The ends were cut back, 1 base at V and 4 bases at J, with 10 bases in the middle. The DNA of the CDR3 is TGTGCCAGCAGTGAAGACAGGGCTTTAGAGACCCAGTACTTC. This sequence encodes CASSEDRALETQYF.

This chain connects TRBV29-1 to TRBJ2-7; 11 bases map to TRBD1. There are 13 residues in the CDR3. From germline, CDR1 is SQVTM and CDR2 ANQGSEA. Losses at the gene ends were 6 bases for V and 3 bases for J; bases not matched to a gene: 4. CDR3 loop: CSVAGTGGYEQYF. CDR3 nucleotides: TGCAGCGTCGCCGGGACAGGGGGCTACGAGCAGTACTTC.

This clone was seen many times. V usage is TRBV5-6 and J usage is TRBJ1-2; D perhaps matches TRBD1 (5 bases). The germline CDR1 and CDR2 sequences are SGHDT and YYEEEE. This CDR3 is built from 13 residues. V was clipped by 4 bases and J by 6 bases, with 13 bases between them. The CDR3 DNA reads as TGTGCCAGCAGCCGACAGACATCTGATGGCTACACCTTC. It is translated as CASSRQTSDGYTF.